The T cell receptor (beta chain) described here comes from a study of T cell responses to AZD1222 COVID-19 vaccine. Doses given second, at about 4 or about 12 weeks, were pooled. TCRdb keeps only in-frame clones here, not all; method: immunoSEQ multiplex PCR. The data contain 50,000 to 65,000 clones, roughly four fifths of them singletons. Germline V gene data show CDR1 as LNHDA and CDR2 as SQIVND (reference sequence). The length of the CDR3 is 13 residues. With V trimmed by 4 bases and J by 4 bases, 2 bases remained unmatched. The V gene is TRBV19, the J gene TRBJ1-1; 8 bases are shared with TRBD1. The source was peripheral blood, collected 28 days after the second AZD1222 dose. The receptor was isolated from an adult who received the AZD1222 COVID-19 vaccine. CDR3 loop: CASSTDRGTEAFF. CDR3 nucleotides: TGTGCCAGTAGTACCGACAGGGGCACTGAAGCTTTCTTT.